Described below is a single TCR beta chain sequence and its context. Its antigen is unidentified. The data are from a study of cytomegalovirus exposure and HLA in healthy donors. General study findings and limits: Cytomegalovirus-associated status was assigned to around 160 TCR beta chains. Specificity of a few CMV-associated chains for CMV antigens was verified in vitro.

The donors formed part of the roughly 120-subject validation cohort, distinct from the roughly 700-subject first cohort. Sequenced by immunoSEQ multiplex PCR; TCRdb stores in-frame clones only, minus some. The sample shows 200,000 to 250,000 clones, roughly 83% of them seen only once. This sequence originates from a woman in her twenties or thirties in good health and CMV-seropositive. The sample comprised PBMCs.

For the CDR3, the DNA is TGTGCCAGCAGTAAAGACTGGGGCTTGGGCTACGAGCAGTACTTC. Protein sequence: CASSKDWGLGYEQYF. The genes are TRBV7-2 and TRBJ2-7; a weak D match, TRBD1 (5 bases). The CDR3 loop spans 15 amino acids. The germline V and J ends were trimmed by 6 bases and 3 bases, with 18 bases remaining between them. The germline gives CDR1 SGHTA, CDR2 FQGNSA. The whole variable domain, filled in from reference TRBV7-2 and TRBJ2-7, reads GAGVSQSPSNKVTEKGKDVELRCDPISGHTALYWYRQSLGQGLEFLIYFQGNSAPDKSGLPSDRFSAERTGGSVSTLTIQRTQQEDSAVYLCASSKDWGLGYEQYFGPGTRLTVT.